The rows below give T cell receptor beta chains drawn from one sample of a study of cytomegalovirus exposure and HLA in healthy donors. Libraries were prepared by immunoSEQ multiplex PCR; TCRdb keeps only in-frame clonotypes and omits some of them. Here the sample spans some 170,000 clones, roughly 70% being singletons. Source material: PBMCs. Receptor source: a woman in her 50s in good health and CMV-seropositive. CDR3s include the opening cysteine and the closing phenylalanine or tryptophan. D genes are given only for firm matches. Clone size appears in some rows only: once, few, many, or a class for an expanded clone.

size	V	J	D	DNA	CDR3
once	TRBV7-2	TRBJ1-6	NA	TGTGCCAGCAGCTTGGGGGGGTCACCCCTCCACTTT	CASSLGGSPLHF
NA	TRBV7-8	TRBJ1-3	NA	TGTGCCAGCAGCTTAACTGCACGAAACACCATATATTTT	CASSLTARNTIYF
NA	TRBV2	TRBJ2-5	NA	TGTGCCAGCAGTGGCCCCGGGACTCAAGAGACCCAGTACTTC	CASSGPGTQETQYF
NA	TRBV7-2	TRBJ1-4	NA	TGTGCCAGCTCAAGGGCAGGGCAGACTAATGAAAAACTGTTTTTT	CASSRAGQTNEKLFF
NA	TRBV6-1	TRBJ1-4	TRBD1	TGTGCCAGCAGTGAGACAGGGCCACGGGAAAAACTGTTTTTT	CASSETGPREKLFF
NA	TRBV9	TRBJ2-3	TRBD2	TGTGCCAGCAGCCAGGGACTAGCGGGGGGCACAGATACGCAGTATTTT	CASSQGLAGGTDTQYF
once	TRBV25-1	TRBJ1-2	TRBD1	TGTGCCAGCAGTTCCCTGGACAGGGGGCTTGATGGCTACACCTTC	CASSSLDRGLDGYTF
NA	TRBV7-6	TRBJ2-5	NA	TGTGCCAGCAGCTTAGGCCGGCGGGGCTTCCAAGAGACCCAGTACTTC	CASSLGRRGFQETQYF
NA	TRBV18	TRBJ1-5	NA	TGTGCCAGCTCACTCAGGGCAAATCAGCCCCAGCATTTT	CASSLRANQPQHF
NA	TRBV6-1	TRBJ1-1	NA	TGTGCCAGCAGTGAATACGATAGTGAAGCTTTCTTT	CASSEYDSEAFF
NA	TRBV18	TRBJ2-1	NA	TGTGCCAGCTCACCCCGCAATGAGCAGTTCTTC	CASSPRNEQFF
few	TRBV11-2	TRBJ2-5	NA	TGTGCCAGCAGCTTTCACCCGGACTTGTCACAAGAGACCCAGTACTTC	CASSFHPDLSQETQYF
NA	TRBV7-9	TRBJ1-5	NA	TGTTCCAGCAGCGCCAACGGGGGGGCCTCTCAGCCCCAGCATTTT	CSSSANGGASQPQHF
NA	TRBV6-1	TRBJ2-1	NA	TGTGCCAGCAGTGACCAGGCAGGCTACAATGAGCAGTTCTTC	CASSDQAGYNEQFF
NA	TRBV5-1	TRBJ2-5	TRBD1	TGCGCCAGCAGCATCGCAGGGGGAGAGACCCAGTACTTC	CASSIAGGETQYF
NA	TRBV13	TRBJ2-1	NA	TGTGCCAGCAGCTTACGTGGGGCAGTTCCCTACAATGAGCAGTTCTTC	CASSLRGAVPYNEQFF
NA	TRBV2	TRBJ1-1	TRBD1	TGTGCCAGCAGACGACAGGGTTGGGGGACTGAAGCTTTCTTT	CASRRQGWGTEAFF
NA	TRBV9	TRBJ1-6	TRBD1	TGTGCCAGCAGCGTAGAAGGACAGGGTAATTCACCCCTCCACTTT	CASSVEGQGNSPLHF
NA	TRBV10-3	TRBJ2-3	TRBD2	TGTGCCATCAGCGTAAGCGGGGGGACTACGCAGTATTTT	CAISVSGGTTQYF
NA	TRBV7-9	TRBJ2-3	NA	TGTGCCAGCAGCTACGGGGGGCAAGATACGCAGTATTTT	CASSYGGQDTQYF
NA	TRBV5-6	TRBJ2-1	TRBD2	TGTGCCAGCAGCACCCATTTAAGCGGGGGGACGCCTGAGGGTGAGCAGTTCTTC	CASSTHLSGGTPEGEQFF
NA	TRBV6-1	TRBJ1-5	TRBD1	TGTGCCAGCAGTGGGACAGGGACCCATCAGCCCCAGCATTTT	CASSGTGTHQPQHF
NA	TRBV15	TRBJ1-4	NA	TGTGCCACCAGCAGAAGACAGGCCGGTAATGAAAAACTGTTTTTT	CATSRRQAGNEKLFF
NA	TRBV7-6	TRBJ1-1	TRBD1	TGTGCCAGCAGCGAGGACAGGGGGACTGAAGCTTTCTTT	CASSEDRGTEAFF
NA	TRBV10-3	TRBJ1-2	TRBD1	TGTGCCATCAGTGATCGAATCATTAGACAGGGGGAGGGCTATGACTACACCTTC	CAISDRIIRQGEGYDYTF
NA	TRBV7-9	TRBJ1-1	TRBD1	TGTGCCAGCAGCATGGACAGGGGGGTGGCTTTCTTT	CASSMDRGVAFF
NA	TRBV5-1	TRBJ1-1	NA	TGCGCCAGCAGCTTCGCTGACGCACGAGGGACTGAAGCTTTCTTT	CASSFADARGTEAFF
NA	TRBV5-1	TRBJ1-1	TRBD1	TGCGCCAGCAGCGGAGGACAGGGGTGGAGCACTGAAGCTTTCTTT	CASSGGQGWSTEAFF
NA	TRBV19	TRBJ1-1	NA	TGTGCCAGTAGGGAGGACAGTTTAATGAACACTGAAGCTTTCTTT	CASREDSLMNTEAFF
NA	TRBV5-1	TRBJ1-1	TRBD1	TGCGCCAGCAGCTTGCGACAGGGGACAGGTGAAGCTTTCTTT	CASSLRQGTGEAFF
NA	TRBV6-5	TRBJ1-2	NA	TGTGCCACTATACGGAGGGGTCTCGCTGGCTACACCTTC	CATIRRGLAGYTF
NA	TRBV5-6	TRBJ2-7	NA	TGTGCCAGCAGCAGAATCAGGGGTACTTCTTACGAGCAGTACTTC	CASSRIRGTSYEQYF
NA	TRBV25-1	TRBJ2-5	NA	TGTGCCAGCAACCACGGAGACTTAGAGACCCAGTACTTC	CASNHGDLETQYF
once	TRBV19	TRBJ2-3	TRBD2	TGTGCCAGTAGTGGGGCGGGGGTAAACACAGATACGCAGTATTTT	CASSGAGVNTDTQYF
NA	TRBV19	TRBJ2-5	TRBD1	TGTGCCAGTAGTATCCAGGACAGGGGGGGAGAGACCCAGTACTTC	CASSIQDRGGETQYF
NA	TRBV11-3	TRBJ2-1	TRBD1	TGTGCCAGCAGCCGAACAGGGGGATACAATGAGCAGTTCTTC	CASSRTGGYNEQFF
NA	TRBV4-2	TRBJ2-3	NA	TGTGCCAGCAGCCAAGTTAGCCTCACAGATACGCAGTATTTT	CASSQVSLTDTQYF
NA	TRBV7-9	TRBJ2-7	TRBD1	TGTTCCAGCAGCCCCGGACAGGGAGCCTACGAGCAGTACTTC	CSSSPGQGAYEQYF
NA	TRBV7-9	TRBJ1-5	NA	TGTGCCAGCAGCCTACCCGATCAGCCCCAGCATTTT	CASSLPDQPQHF
NA	TRBV29-1	TRBJ1-1	NA	TGCAGCGTTGCACATTACCCCAGGGGAGCTTTCTTT	CSVAHYPRGAFF
NA	TRBV5-6	TRBJ1-1	TRBD1	TGTGCCAGCAGCTTGTTCTCCGGGACAGGGGCTGAAGCTTTCTTT	CASSLFSGTGAEAFF
NA	TRBV5-5	TRBJ1-1	TRBD1	TGTGCCAGCAGCCATCCGGGACAGGGGAATCTGGCTTTCTTT	CASSHPGQGNLAFF
NA	TRBV2	TRBJ2-7	NA	TGTGCCAGCCGTTCGGCGTTACAGGCCTACGAGCAGTACTTC	CASRSALQAYEQYF
few	TRBV7-2	TRBJ1-6	TRBD1	TGTGCCAGCAGCCTAACCGGGACAGGGTTTGGGTCCTATAATTCACCCCTCCACTTT	CASSLTGTGFGSYNSPLHF
NA	TRBV20-1	TRBJ2-7	NA	TGCAGTGCTAGCGAGATCACGGAGCAGTACTTC	CSASEITEQYF
NA	TRBV7-9	TRBJ1-2	NA	TGTGCCAGCAGCTCAGACAGGATTTACTATGGCTACACCTTC	CASSSDRIYYGYTF
NA	TRBV5-5	TRBJ2-3	NA	TGTGCCAGCAGCATCCAGACACAGAGCACAGATACGCAGTATTTT	CASSIQTQSTDTQYF
many	TRBV11-2	TRBJ1-1	NA	TGTGCCAGCAGCTTAGACTTCCCGGGACACCCTCGAGAAGCTTTCTTT	CASSLDFPGHPREAFF
NA	TRBV12-5	TRBJ1-2	NA	TGTGCTAGTGGTACAGGGCAGCATCGAGGAAGTGGCTACACCTTC	CASGTGQHRGSGYTF
NA	TRBV4-1	TRBJ2-5	NA	TGCGCCAGCAGCCAAGAACAGGGTCCCACAGGGCGGACCCAGTACTTC	CASSQEQGPTGRTQYF
NA	TRBV9	TRBJ2-5	NA	TGTGCCAGCAGCGTAGACGGGGTCCAAGAGACCCAGTACTTC	CASSVDGVQETQYF
few	TRBV5-6	TRBJ2-7	NA	TGTGCCAGCAGCTTGGGATGGGGAGGTTACGAGCAGTACTTC	CASSLGWGGYEQYF
NA	TRBV13	TRBJ2-3	NA	TGTGCCAGCAGCCCCTCGGGCACAGATACGCAGTATTTT	CASSPSGTDTQYF
once	TRBV7-6	TRBJ2-5	NA	TGTGCCAGCAGCTTATTAGGGAGCGGGCGAGAGACCCAGTACTTC	CASSLLGSGRETQYF
NA	TRBV6-6	TRBJ2-7	NA	TGTGCCAGCAGCCCCCCCCGGACTCCGCTTTCCGAGCAGTACTTC	CASSPPRTPLSEQYF
NA	TRBV9	TRBJ1-3	NA	TGTGCCAGCAGCGTAGGAAGATCCAGCTCTGGAAACACCATATATTTT	CASSVGRSSSGNTIYF
NA	TRBV11-2	TRBJ2-7	TRBD2	TGTGCCAGCAGCCTCAGACTAGGACTAGGGGAGCAGTACTTC	CASSLRLGLGEQYF
NA	TRBV5-1	TRBJ2-7	NA	TGCGCCAGCAGCTTGGGGTTAGCGAGTACACTCTACGAGCAGTACTTC	CASSLGLASTLYEQYF
NA	TRBV5-1	TRBJ2-5	TRBD1	TGCGCCAGCAGCCTACCTACCGGGACAGGTCAAGAGACCCAGTACTTC	CASSLPTGTGQETQYF
NA	TRBV27	TRBJ2-2	TRBD2	TGTGCCAGCCACGGGACTAGAAACACCGGGGAGCTGTTTTTT	CASHGTRNTGELFF